One sample yielded the 27 T cell receptor beta chains listed below, sequenced in a study of blood T cell repertoires in COVID-19. TCRdb keeps only in-frame clones here, not all; method: immunoSEQ multiplex PCR. The sample has approximately 300,000 clones, around 87% seen once. Sequencing was performed on PBMCs or T cells enriched from blood (not recorded which). The receptors shown here come from a young woman who had recovered from COVID-19.

The chain combines TRBV5-1 with TRBJ2-2; a weak D match, TRBD1 (5 bases). The CDR3 contains 14 residues. V lost 0 bases and J lost 4, with 7 bases in between. Germline-derived CDR1 and CDR2 are SGHRS and YFSETQ. The CDR3 protein is CASSLEGATGELFF. DNA of the CDR3: TGCGCCAGCAGCTTGGAAGGGGCCACCGGGGAGCTGTTTTTT.

This clone appeared a single time. V is TRBV9 and J is TRBJ1-1; perhaps TRBD1 as D (6 bases). The CDR3 spans 13 residues. With 4 bases removed from V and 8 bases from J, the gap between germline ends came to 15 bases. Germline V gene sequence: CDR1 SGDLS, CDR2 YYNGEE. CDR3 amino acids: CASSSTGNREAFF. The CDR3 DNA reads as TGTGCCAGCAGCTCCACAGGGAATCGGGAAGCTTTCTTT.

J is TRBJ2-7 and V is TRBV7-9; TRBD1 matches 7 bases. This CDR3 has 13 amino acids. Germline V gives CDR1 SEHNR, CDR2 FQNEAQ (reference sequence). V shed 8 bases, J shed 3 bases, and the junction held 7 bases outside the gene matches. This CDR3 reads CASGDRVSYEQYF. The CDR3 nucleotides read TGTGCCAGCGGCGACAGGGTTAGCTACGAGCAGTACTTC.

Only one count was recorded for this clone. The rearrangement uses TRBV13 and TRBJ2-3; 9 bases map to TRBD2. The CDR3 contains 15 residues. The germline V gene encodes CDR1 PRHDT and CDR2 FYEKMQ (reference sequence). After removal of 1 base from V and 9 bases from J, the junction contained 8 bases not matched to a gene. The CDR3 DNA reads as TGTGCCAGCAGCTTAGTTTTAGCGGGGGAAACAACGCAGTATTTT. Its protein product is CASSLVLAGETTQYF.

The V gene is TRBV20-1, the J gene TRBJ2-7; 7 positions match TRBD2. Losses at the gene ends were 3 bases for V and 3 bases for J; bases not matched to a gene: 11. The CDR3 loop spans 15 amino acids. Germline CDR1 DFQATT, CDR2 SNEGSKA (reference sequence). This CDR3 reads CSASGSRGEVYEQYF. For the CDR3, the DNA is TGCAGTGCTAGTGGTAGTCGGGGGGAGGTCTACGAGCAGTACTTC.

The chain recombines TRBV29-1 with TRBJ1-4; 8 bases are a match to TRBD1. J lost 5 bases, V lost 4 bases, and 3 bases had no gene match. CDR3 length equals 13 residues. Germline CDR1 and CDR2: SQVTM and ANQGSEA. This CDR3 is CSVGRQGNEKLFF. DNA for the CDR3: TGCAGCGTTGGGCGACAGGGGAATGAAAAACTGTTTTTT.

This clone was seen once. The chain is built from TRBV9 and TRBJ2-7; a weak D match, TRBD2 (6 bases). Germline CDR1 and CDR2: SGDLS and YYNGEE. Between the trimmed V and J ends, which lost 0 bases and 5 bases, there was a span of 15 bases. The CDR3 covers 15 residues. The CDR3 loop is CASSVGSRLGHEQYF. In DNA form, the CDR3 reads TGTGCCAGCAGCGTAGGTAGTAGACTAGGCCACGAGCAGTACTTC.

J is TRBJ2-1 and V is TRBV5-1; the D gene is possibly TRBD1 (6 bases). This CDR3 spans 16 amino acids. Germline values: CDR1 SGHRS, CDR2 YFSETQ. V was shortened by 1 base and J by 4 bases, with 15 bases between the two germline ends. The CDR3 DNA is TGCGCCAGCAGCTTGAGCCTAAACAGGGTTTACAATGAGCAGTTCTTC. Protein sequence: CASSLSLNRVYNEQFF.

The chain is built from TRBV12-3 or TRBV12-4 and TRBJ1-6; D not certain. The germline V and J ends were trimmed by 7 bases and 7 bases, with 11 bases remaining between them. The CDR3 spans 13 residues. CDR3 sequence reads: CASTLLVNSPLHF. Written as DNA, the CDR3 is TGTGCCAGCACCCTTCTCGTAAATTCACCCCTCCACTTT.

V is TRBV4-1 and J is TRBJ2-1, with D tentatively TRBD1 (6 bases). The germline gives CDR1 MGHRA, CDR2 YSYEKL. The V and J ends lost 4 bases and 8 bases respectively, with 21 bases between them. The CDR3 is 16 residues long. As DNA, the CDR3 is TGCGCCAGCAGCCTCCCCGGGACACGGCATTTTTATGAGCAGTTCTTC. Residues: CASSLPGTRHFYEQFF.

This chain joins TRBV7-3 and TRBJ2-3; TRBD1 aligns across 7 bases. This CDR3 spans 16 amino acids. Germline CDR1 reads SGHTA; CDR2 reads FQGTGA. Trimming removed 5 bases from V and 0 bases from J; junction bases left unmatched: 8. The chain's CDR3 is CASSPGPRGSTDTQYF. CDR3 nucleotide sequence: TGTGCCAGCAGCCCCGGGCCCAGGGGGAGCACAGATACGCAGTATTTT.

V and J are TRBV11-1 and TRBJ1-2; D remains unclear. Germline V gene sequence: CDR1 SGHAT, CDR2 FQDESV (reference sequence). The CDR3 consists of 16 residues. Trimming pared 1 base from V and 4 bases from J, leaving 16 bases between. CDR3 nucleotides: TGTGCCAGCAGCTTAGGAGGTGTCAGATCCCCCTATGGCTACACCTTC. Encoded protein: CASSLGGVRSPYGYTF.

The chain combines TRBV3-1 (or the pseudogene TRBV3-2) with TRBJ2-2; 8 bases match TRBD1. Losses at the gene ends were 1 base for V and 3 bases for J; bases not matched to a gene: 4. CDR3 length: 16 amino acids. CDR1 is LGHDT and CDR2 is YNNKEL in the germline V gene (reference sequence). The chain's CDR3 is CASSQGGTGYTGELFF. The CDR3 nucleotides are TGTGCCAGCAGCCAAGGAGGGACAGGTTACACCGGGGAGCTGTTTTTT.

This chain joins TRBV11-2 and TRBJ1-4; D possibly corresponds to TRBD1 (5 bases). V was clipped by 3 bases and J by 7 bases, with 12 bases between them. Germline loops: CDR1 SGHAT, CDR2 FQNNGV. This CDR3 is built from 14 residues. CDR3 sequence reads: CASSLFPQGEKLFF. CDR3 nucleotide sequence: TGTGCCAGCAGCTTGTTCCCCCAGGGTGAAAAACTGTTTTTT.

This chain connects TRBV25-1 to TRBJ2-7; TRBD1 matches at 7 bases. This CDR3 is 14 amino acids long. Germline V gene sequence: CDR1 MGHDK, CDR2 SYGVNS. V lost 1 base, J lost 6 bases, and 6 bases stayed unmatched. The CDR3 here is CASSEFRAGGEQYF. The CDR3 DNA reads TGTGCCAGCAGTGAATTCAGGGCAGGGGGCGAGCAGTACTTC.

The chain is built from TRBV4-2 and TRBJ2-3; 9 bases are a match to TRBD2. The J segment lost 1 base and the V segment lost 0 bases, leaving 8 bases of the junction unmatched. Germline values: CDR1 LGHNA, CDR2 YNFKEQ. The CDR3 is made up of 18 amino acids. CDR3 amino acids: CASSQEDGGGAGTDTQYF. The CDR3, as DNA: TGTGCCAGCAGCCAAGAAGATGGCGGGGGGGCCGGCACAGATACGCAGTATTTT.

The rearrangement joins TRBV7-8 to TRBJ1-2, with D uncertain. CDR3 length equals 12 residues. V was trimmed by 3 bases and J by 3 bases, leaving 5 bases between them. The germline CDR1 and CDR2 sequences are SGHVS and FQNEAQ. The CDR3 bases are TGTGCCAGCAGCTTCCGAGACTATGGCTACACCTTC. It is translated as CASSFRDYGYTF. Supplemented by reference TRBV7-8 and TRBJ1-2, the full variable domain reads GAGVSQSPRYKVAKRGQDVALRCDPISGHVSLFWYQQALGQGPEFLTYFQNEAQLDKSGLPSDRFFAERPEGSVSTLKIQRTQQEDSAVYLCASSFRDYGYTFGSGTRLTVV.

This chain links TRBV2 with TRBJ2-7; D possibly corresponds to TRBD1 (6 bases). The germline V and J ends were trimmed by 5 bases and 4 bases, with 15 bases remaining between them. From germline, CDR1 is SNHLY and CDR2 FYNNEI. There are 14 residues in the CDR3. The CDR3 protein is CASSPRTDSYEQYF. The CDR3 bases are TGTGCCAGCAGTCCCCGGACAGATAGTTACGAGCAGTACTTC.

In its sample, this clone was seen once. The V call is TRBV5-4, the J call TRBJ1-2; TRBD1 aligns across 8 bases. Per germline, CDR1 SGHNT and CDR2 YYREEE (reference sequence). The junction had 10 bases not matched to a gene; V was cut back by 3 bases and J by 6 bases. The CDR3 spans 15 residues. The CDR3 coding sequence is TGTGCCAGCAGCTCTCCAGGGGGCGCCTTAGATGGCTACACCTTC. It codes for CASSSPGGALDGYTF.

This chain uses TRBV13 with TRBJ2-1; 14 bases fit TRBD2. The trim removed 3 bases at V and 3 bases at J, leaving 10 bases unmatched. CDR1 is PRHDT and CDR2 is FYEKMQ in the germline V gene (reference sequence). This CDR3 has 19 amino acids. The CDR3, as DNA: TGTGCCAGCAGCTTGGGGGGACTAGCGGGGGTTACCAGCTACAATGAGCAGTTCTTC. It yields the protein CASSLGGLAGVTSYNEQFF.

The count of this clone is one. DNA for the CDR3: TGTGCCAGCAGCTGGACTCTATACCCGGGAGGTGGCTACACCTTC. Protein product: CASSWTLYPGGGYTF. This sequence joins TRBV7-9 and TRBJ1-2, with D uncertain. Germline values: CDR1 SEHNR, CDR2 FQNEAQ (reference sequence). The CDR3 runs to 15 residues. Trimming cost V 4 bases and J 7 bases, with 19 bases left between them.

The chain joins TRBV19 to TRBJ2-3; a possible D gene is TRBD1 (6 bases). V gave up 3 bases and J gave up 6 bases, with 16 bases separating them. Germline V gene lookup returns CDR1 LNHDA and CDR2 SQIVND (reference sequence). The CDR3 extends over 15 amino acids. For the CDR3, the DNA is TGTGCCAGTAGTATCAAGACAGGTCAGGGCGATACGCAGTATTTT. Its translation: CASSIKTGQGDTQYF. Drawing the rest from reference TRBV19 and TRBJ2-3, the complete variable domain is DGGITQSPKYLFRKEGQNVTLSCEQNLNHDAMYWYRQDPGQGLRLIYYSQIVNDFQKGDIAEGYSVSREKKESFPLTVTSAQKNPTAFYLCASSIKTGQGDTQYFGPGTRLTVL.

V and J are TRBV19 and TRBJ1-1; D gene unclear. The V end was cut by 9 bases, the J end by 3 bases, with 11 bases between. Germline V gene lookup returns CDR1 LNHDA and CDR2 SQIVND (reference sequence). The CDR3 spans 12 residues. The DNA for the CDR3 is TGTGCCAGCCAAACTGTAGACACTGAAGCTTTCTTT. Its protein is CASQTVDTEAFF.

This rearrangement joins TRBV6-2 or TRBV6-3 to TRBJ1-1; tentative D call: TRBD1 (5 bases). V lost 2 bases, J lost 0 bases, and 13 bases lay in between. This CDR3 region has 16 residues. Germline values: CDR1 MNHEY, CDR2 SVGEGT. The CDR3 here is CASSYTMGGLNTEAFF. The CDR3 nucleotides are TGTGCCAGCAGTTACACCATGGGGGGGTTGAACACTGAAGCTTTCTTT.

The chain links TRBV5-5 to TRBJ2-7; TRBD1 matches 7 bases. Germline-derived CDR1 and CDR2 are SGHKS and YYEKEE (reference sequence). V was pared by 0 bases and J by 4 bases, with 10 bases of the junction left unmatched. CDR3 length equals 16 residues. The CDR3, as DNA: TGTGCCAGCAGCTTGGCCCCTTGGACAGGCAGATACGAGCAGTACTTC. Encoded protein: CASSLAPWTGRYEQYF.

The chain uses TRBV3-1 (or the pseudogene TRBV3-2) and TRBJ2-3, with D tentatively TRBD2 (7 bases). Germline V gene data show CDR1 as LGHDT and CDR2 as YNNKEL (reference sequence). The CDR3 totals 15 residues. Trimming removed 1 base at V and 6 bases at J, with 14 bases between. CDR3 DNA sequence: TGTGCCAGCAGCCAAGTCGGGCGGGGGCTGGATACGCAGTATTTT. Translated, it gives CASSQVGRGLDTQYF.

The CDR3 loop is CARSLDGAGACSDEQFF. The CDR3 DNA follows: TGTGCCAGAAGCTTAGATGGGGCGGGGGCATGTTCAGATGAGCAGTTCTTC. This chain connects TRBV7-5 to TRBJ2-1; the table's TRBD2 call for D was not verified on the DNA. TRBV7-5 counts as a pseudogene. The CDR3 contains 17 residues.